This T cell receptor beta chain stems from a study of molecular identifiers for immune sequencing clone quantification (dated by TCRdb to 2017 to 2018). About the full investigation: For a replicate experiment, the RNA from either roughly 18,000 or 92,000 naive CD8 T cells was divided into five aliquots, and four of those aliquots went on to sequencing. This methods study benchmarked molecular-identifier clustering-based TCR repertoire sequencing (MIDCIRS) and TCR RNA copy counting, using CD8 T cells to do so.

There are many counts of this clonotype. What antigen it recognizes has not been identified. No per-base quality is available; no much larger clone lies one base away. Library method: PCR. For sequencing, an Illumina HiSeq 4000 was employed. Bulk TCR libraries were generated as previously described, with the TCR primers listed in Table S5 used. Purification of total RNA was performed with the Qiagen AllPrep DNA/RNA kit. Before any analysis, reads coming from multiple sequencing runs of the same library were combined into one pool. On the authors' methods: Only reads with exact TCR constant sequence were kept, trimmed to 150 nt, and grouped by their 12-nt molecular barcodes. Reads inside each barcode group were sub-clustered using a 15% Levenshtein threshold, and a quality-weighted consensus sequence was constructed for each RNA molecule. Non-functional sequences were excluded, and lower-count sequences lying one edit away from another sequence were also excluded. Based on a fit of two negative binomial distributions, barcode sub-clusters having less than 20% of the maximum read count were discarded. Using fastp trimming at Q25 and MiXCR clonotype assembly, TCRdb reanalyzed the public sequencing data and kept in-frame beta chains. Every distinct CDR3 protein forms one entry, paired with its most common genes and DNA. These V and J calls derive from TCRdb rather than the authors' analysis. This sample gives approximately 670,000 distinct CDR3 sequences in total; just under 20% of them show up just once. The top ten constitute 0.7% to 1% of the sample.

Libraries of naive CD8 T cells were generated from roughly 21,000 to 960,000 sorted cells, with 10%, 30% or 50% of the purified RNA used. On a BD FACSAria II, naive CD8 T cells were FACS-sorted as CD8+CD4-CCR7+CD45RA+ and collected into RLT Plus buffer. Nine to eleven TCR copies' worth of Jurkat RNA were spiked into about 20,000-1,000,000 naive CD8 T cell samples to test detection sensitivity. CD8 T cells were enriched with RosetteSep CD8+ T Cell Enrichment Cocktail and Ficoll-Paque, followed by ACK red cell lysis. What the authors observed across the whole study: Identical TCR molecules sharing a barcode could cause highly expanded clone sizes to be underestimated. Modeling indicated about 3.1 TCR RNA copies recovered per cell, compared with around 9.8 by digital PCR, which implies a capture efficiency of 25% to 35%. A single cell's worth of spiked-in Jurkat TCR RNA was reported detectable even among 850,000 to 1,000,000 naive CD8 T cells. In CMV-specific effector cells, clones with more than 20 RNA copies contained over 98% of molecules, whereas in naive cells such clones contained under 1% of molecules. When barcode sub-clustering was left out, chimeric consensus sequences inflated TCR diversity, with chimeras reaching as high as 47%. Naive libraries contained spiked-in Jurkat TCR RNA (approximately nine copies' worth), which is not part of the donor repertoire.

What was sequenced was naive CD8+ T cells from blood, with Jurkat cell RNA spiked in. The meaning of the sample's cell subset or site label: FACS-sorted CD8+CD4-CCR7+CD45RA+ naive T cells. The clonotype comes from a human donor in good health. Some libraries in this study had Jurkat cell RNA spiked in.

The CDR3 region: CAWHKMAGGRITEAFF. The nucleotides read TGTGCCTGGCATAAAATGGCAGGGGGCCGGATCACTGAAGCTTTCTTT. Recombination connected TRBV30 to TRBJ1-1, with 8 middle bases fitting TRBD1. Inclusive of the bounding cysteine and phenylalanine, the CDR3 is 16 residues long. Only CDR3 DNA is held: 48 bases, read in frame from base 1. V ends up 5 bases short and J 4 bases short, with an unmatched junction base count of 15. Sequences GTSNPN (CDR1) and SVGIG (CDR2) are obtained from the germline V gene (reference sequence). Supplemented by the reference TRBV30 and TRBJ1-1 proteins around the CDR3, the complete variable domain is SQTIHQWPATLVQPVGSPLSLECTVEGTSNPNLYWYRQAAGRGLQLLFYSVGIGQISSEVPQNLSASRPQDRQFILSSKKLLLSDSGFYLCAWHKMAGGRITEAFFGQGTRLTVV.